The 7 T cell receptor beta chains presented below share a single source sample, sequenced in a study of T-cell memory formation after mild COVID-19. Each CDR3 protein is one row after TCRdb ran MiXCR on the 5' RACE reads. The data hold about 470,000 distinct CDR3 sequences, with more than 20% observed a single time. Sequencing was carried out using PBMCs or a T cell subset sorted from them (not recorded which). These TCRs come from an adult woman who had mild COVID-19 (a few samples of this study predate the infection). Cell type and time point are not known.

The CDR3 DNA reads as TGTGCCACCAGTGACCTAGGAAGTGAGCAGTTCTTC. Translating it yields CATSDLGSEQFF. The chain links TRBV24-1 to TRBJ2-1; D is ambiguous. Trimming removed 4 bases from V and 9 bases from J, with 9 bases in between. There are 12 residues in the CDR3. Germline CDR1 reads KGHDR; CDR2 reads SFDVKD.

The V call is TRBV2, the J call TRBJ2-5; the D gene is possibly TRBD1 (6 bases). Germline V gene lookup returns CDR1 SNHLY and CDR2 FYNNEI. Trimming pared 7 bases from V and 4 bases from J, leaving 16 bases between. The CDR3 runs to 14 residues. CDR3 DNA sequence: TGTGCCAGCAACCGGAACAGGGTAGGAGAGACCCAGTACTTC. Translation: CASNRNRVGETQYF.

The chain links TRBV25-1 to TRBJ2-2; TRBD1 might be the D (6 bases). The germline V and J ends were trimmed by 2 bases and 5 bases, with 9 bases remaining between them. Germline V lookup: CDR1 MGHDK, CDR2 SYGVNS. This CDR3 region has 14 residues. CDR3 in amino acids: CASSEGGETGELFF. Here the CDR3 DNA reads TGTGCCAGCAGTGAAGGGGGCGAGACCGGGGAGCTGTTTTTT.

V and J are TRBV19 and TRBJ2-2, with 9 bases matching TRBD2. Germline V gives CDR1 LNHDA, CDR2 SQIVND (reference sequence). The length of the CDR3 is 14 residues. Trimming at V came to 3 bases and at J to 6 bases, leaving 2 bases not matched to a gene. The CDR3 region has the DNA TGTGCCAGTAGTATTAGCGGGAGACCCGGGGAGCTGTTTTTT. Amino acid sequence: CASSISGRPGELFF.

This clonotype has a handful of counts. V usage is TRBV20-1 and J usage is TRBJ2-1; 8 bases are shared with TRBD2. After removal of 6 bases from V and 3 bases from J, the junction contained 7 bases not matched to a gene. This CDR3 spans 14 amino acids. Germline CDR1 is DFQATT and CDR2 is SNEGSKA (reference sequence). The CDR3 sequence: CSAATSGFYNEQFF. Written as DNA, the CDR3 is TGCAGTGCCGCCACTAGCGGTTTCTACAATGAGCAGTTCTTC.

J is TRBJ2-3 and V is TRBV7-2; 11 bases line up with TRBD2. The CDR3 is made up of 16 amino acids. Trimming removed 4 bases from V and 4 bases from J; junction bases left unmatched: 7. Looked up from germline, CDR1 is SGHTA and CDR2 is FQGNSA. The CDR3 protein is CASSSVAGGPPDTQYF. The CDR3 region has the DNA TGTGCCAGCAGCTCCGTAGCGGGAGGGCCCCCAGATACGCAGTATTTT.

This clonotype was counted at least ten times. V usage is TRBV5-1 and J usage is TRBJ2-2, with TRBD1 matching 11 bases. This CDR3 is built from 15 residues. J gave up 4 bases and V 3 bases, and 2 bases lay outside the gene matches. CDR1 is SGHRS and CDR2 is YFSETQ in the germline V gene. CDR3 sequence: CASSWTGGSTGELFF. The CDR3 DNA reads TGCGCCAGCAGCTGGACAGGGGGCAGCACCGGGGAGCTGTTTTTT.